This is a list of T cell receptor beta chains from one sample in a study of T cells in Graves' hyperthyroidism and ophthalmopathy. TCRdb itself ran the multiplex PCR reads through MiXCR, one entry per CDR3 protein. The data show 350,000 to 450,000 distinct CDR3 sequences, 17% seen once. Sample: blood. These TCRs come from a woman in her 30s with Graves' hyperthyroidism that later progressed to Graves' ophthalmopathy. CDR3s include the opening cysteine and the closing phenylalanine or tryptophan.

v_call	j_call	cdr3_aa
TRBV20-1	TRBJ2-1	CSARKGQGRYNEQFF
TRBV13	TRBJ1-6	CASSLVGNSPLHF
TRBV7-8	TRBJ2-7	CASSLGQATYEQYF
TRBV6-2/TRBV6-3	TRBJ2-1	CASRGVWNEQFF
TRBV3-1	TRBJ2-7	CASSQDVGLIPRYEQYF
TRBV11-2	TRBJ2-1	CASSHGGSKQFF
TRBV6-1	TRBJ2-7	CASSDMYEQYF
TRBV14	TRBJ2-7	CASSQGGIEQYF
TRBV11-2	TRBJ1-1	CASSMTGGAWNTEAFF
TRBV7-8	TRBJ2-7	CASSLARLGTGAQYEQYF
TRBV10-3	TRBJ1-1	CAISDEGGLTEAFF
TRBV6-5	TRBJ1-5	CASSYSSSNQPQHF
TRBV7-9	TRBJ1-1	CASSSPADLGRSHTEAFF
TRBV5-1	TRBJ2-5	CASRGGTGQETQYF
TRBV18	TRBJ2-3	CASSHDRSTDTQYF
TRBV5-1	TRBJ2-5	CASSLGGRGLAAQYF
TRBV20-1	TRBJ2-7	CSAGSRGRIYEQYF
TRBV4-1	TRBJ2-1	CASSQDSSSNEQFF
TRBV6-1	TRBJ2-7	CASTSGRTYEQYF
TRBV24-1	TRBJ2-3	CATSVRVPPDTQYF
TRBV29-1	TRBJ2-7	CSVEVAEGQGFYEQYF
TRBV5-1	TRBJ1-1	CASNRGPESTEAFF
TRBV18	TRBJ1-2	CASSPPSGRGDRYGYTF
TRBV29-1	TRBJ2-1	CSVVGGLRAYEQFF
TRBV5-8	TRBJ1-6	CASSRDSPSPLHF
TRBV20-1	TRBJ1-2	CSARQGSVGYTF
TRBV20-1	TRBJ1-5	CSARDNVRNQPQHF
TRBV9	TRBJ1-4	CASSSTGSKEKLFF
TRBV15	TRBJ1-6	CATSRDLQGALHF
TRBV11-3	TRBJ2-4	CASSAGTSGGIQYF
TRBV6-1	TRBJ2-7	CATNVGQGSYEQYF
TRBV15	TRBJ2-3	CATSRDFGRGTQYF
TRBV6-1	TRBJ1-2	CASSPMGVRGYGYTF
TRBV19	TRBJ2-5	CASSALYREETQYF
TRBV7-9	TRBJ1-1	CASSLATAEAFF
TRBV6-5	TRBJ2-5	CASSYSGTGGKTQYF
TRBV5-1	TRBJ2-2	CASSLLRGRPGELFF
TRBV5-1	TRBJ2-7	CASSLGAGGPVNEQYF
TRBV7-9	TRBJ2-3	CASSLARSTDTQYF
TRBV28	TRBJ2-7	CASSSTRQGVKQYF
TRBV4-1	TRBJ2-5	CASSQDEQGRQTQYF
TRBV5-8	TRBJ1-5	CASSKVVSLQPQHF
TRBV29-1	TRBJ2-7	CSVERGYEQYF
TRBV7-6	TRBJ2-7	CASSVGQFGYEQYF
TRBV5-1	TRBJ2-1	CASSLAAGLSYNEQFF
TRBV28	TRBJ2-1	CASSSAELLDEQFF
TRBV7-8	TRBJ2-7	CASSLGAGHEAYEQYF
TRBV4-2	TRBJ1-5	CASSQDSKGVRGGQPQHF
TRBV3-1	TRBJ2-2	CASSMTSNTGELFF
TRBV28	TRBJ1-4	CASRGGFREKLFF
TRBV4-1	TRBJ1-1	CASSQDTQNTEAFF
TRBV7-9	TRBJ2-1	CASSHGTVPYNEQFF
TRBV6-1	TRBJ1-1	CASSRASPNTEAFF
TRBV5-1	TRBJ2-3	CASAQGGTSTDTQYF
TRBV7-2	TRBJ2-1	CASSFPGRQQFF
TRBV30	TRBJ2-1	CAWRRKVNEQFF
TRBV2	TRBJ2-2	CASRTGGTNTGELFF
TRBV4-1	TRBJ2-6	CASSQGTVVPTGANVLTF